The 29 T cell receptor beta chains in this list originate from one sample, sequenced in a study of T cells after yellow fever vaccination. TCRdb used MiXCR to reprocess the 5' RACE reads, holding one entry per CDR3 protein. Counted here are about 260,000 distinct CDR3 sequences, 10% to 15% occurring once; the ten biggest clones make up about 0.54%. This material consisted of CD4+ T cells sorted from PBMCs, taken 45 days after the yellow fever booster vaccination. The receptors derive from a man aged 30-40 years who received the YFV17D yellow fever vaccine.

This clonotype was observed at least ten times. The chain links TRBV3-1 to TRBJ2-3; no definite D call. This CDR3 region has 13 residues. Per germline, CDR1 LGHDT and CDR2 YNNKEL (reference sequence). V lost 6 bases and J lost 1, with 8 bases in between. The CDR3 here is CASRQDGTDTQYF. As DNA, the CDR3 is TGTGCCAGCAGGCAGGACGGCACAGATACGCAGTATTTT.

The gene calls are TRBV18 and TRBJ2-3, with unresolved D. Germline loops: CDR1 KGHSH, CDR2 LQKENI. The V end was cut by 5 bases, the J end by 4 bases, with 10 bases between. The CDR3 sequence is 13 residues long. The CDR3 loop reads CASSGALPDTQYF. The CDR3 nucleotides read TGTGCCAGCTCAGGCGCCCTCCCAGATACGCAGTATTTT.

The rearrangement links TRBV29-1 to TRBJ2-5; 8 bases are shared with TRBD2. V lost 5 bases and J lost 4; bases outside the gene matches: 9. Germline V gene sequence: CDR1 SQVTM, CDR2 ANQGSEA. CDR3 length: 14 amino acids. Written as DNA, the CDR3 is TGCAGCGTTTCTCCTCCTAGCGGGTCAGAGACCCAGTACTTC. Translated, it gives CSVSPPSGSETQYF. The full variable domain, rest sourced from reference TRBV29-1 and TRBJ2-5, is SAVISQKPSRDICQRGTSLTIQCQVDSQVTMMFWYRQQPGQSLTLIATANQGSEATYESGFVIDKFPISRPNLTFSTLTVSNMSPEDSSIYLCSVSPPSGSETQYFGPGTRLLVL.

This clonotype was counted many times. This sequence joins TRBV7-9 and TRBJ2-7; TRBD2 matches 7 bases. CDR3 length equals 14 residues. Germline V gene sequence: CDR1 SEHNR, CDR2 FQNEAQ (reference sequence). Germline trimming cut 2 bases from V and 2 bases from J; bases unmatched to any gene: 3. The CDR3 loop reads CASSLSGRAYEQYF. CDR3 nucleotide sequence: TGTGCCAGCAGCTTAAGTGGGAGGGCCTACGAGCAGTACTTC.

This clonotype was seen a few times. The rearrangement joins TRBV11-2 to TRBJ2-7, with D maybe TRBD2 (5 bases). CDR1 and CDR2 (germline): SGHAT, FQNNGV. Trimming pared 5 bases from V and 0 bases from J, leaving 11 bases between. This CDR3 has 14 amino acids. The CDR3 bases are TGTGCCAGCAGCGCATCACTAGTCTCCTACGAGCAGTACTTC. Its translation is CASSASLVSYEQYF.

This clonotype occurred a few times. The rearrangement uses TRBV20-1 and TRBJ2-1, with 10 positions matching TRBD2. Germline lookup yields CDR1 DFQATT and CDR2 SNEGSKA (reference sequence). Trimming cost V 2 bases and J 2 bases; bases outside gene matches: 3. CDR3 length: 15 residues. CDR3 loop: CSARPSGRAYNEQFF. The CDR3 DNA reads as TGCAGTGCTAGACCCAGCGGGAGGGCCTACAATGAGCAGTTCTTC.

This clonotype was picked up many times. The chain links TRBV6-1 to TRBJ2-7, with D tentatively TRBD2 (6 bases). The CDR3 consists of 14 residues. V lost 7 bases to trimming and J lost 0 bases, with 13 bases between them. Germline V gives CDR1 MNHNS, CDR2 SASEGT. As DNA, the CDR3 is TGTGCCAGCATGGGGACTCTAAGCTCCTACGAGCAGTACTTC. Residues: CASMGTLSSYEQYF.

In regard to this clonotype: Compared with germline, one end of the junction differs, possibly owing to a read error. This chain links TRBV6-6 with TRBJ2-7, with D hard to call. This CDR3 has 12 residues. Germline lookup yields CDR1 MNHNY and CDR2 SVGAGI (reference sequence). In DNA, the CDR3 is TGTGCCAGCAGTCAATCGTCAAGGGCCTCGGACTTC. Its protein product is CASSQSSRASDF.

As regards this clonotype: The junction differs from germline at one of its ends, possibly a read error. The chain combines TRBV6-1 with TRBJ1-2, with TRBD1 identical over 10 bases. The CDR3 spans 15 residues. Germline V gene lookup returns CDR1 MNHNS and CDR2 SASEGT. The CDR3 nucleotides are TGTCCCAGCAGTATGACAGGGGGCAGTTACTATGGCTACACCTTC. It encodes CPSSMTGGSYYGYTF.

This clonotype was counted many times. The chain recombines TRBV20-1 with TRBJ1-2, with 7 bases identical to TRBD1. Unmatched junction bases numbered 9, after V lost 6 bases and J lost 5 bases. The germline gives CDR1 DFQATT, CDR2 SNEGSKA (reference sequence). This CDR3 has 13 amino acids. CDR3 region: CSAAGSGGYGYTF. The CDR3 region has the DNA TGCAGTGCCGCGGGGTCAGGGGGGTATGGCTACACCTTC.

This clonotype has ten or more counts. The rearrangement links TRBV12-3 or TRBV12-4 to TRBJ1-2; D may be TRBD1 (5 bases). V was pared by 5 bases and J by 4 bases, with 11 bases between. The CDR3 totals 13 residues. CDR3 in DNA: TGTGCCAGCAGTCAAGGGGTGAGCTATGGCTACACCTTC. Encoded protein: CASSQGVSYGYTF.

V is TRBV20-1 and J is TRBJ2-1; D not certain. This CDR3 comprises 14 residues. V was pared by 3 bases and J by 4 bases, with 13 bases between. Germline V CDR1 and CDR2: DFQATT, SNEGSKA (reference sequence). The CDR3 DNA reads TGCAGTGCTAGGAAGCCTACCGGATACAATGAGCAGTTCTTC. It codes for CSARKPTGYNEQFF.

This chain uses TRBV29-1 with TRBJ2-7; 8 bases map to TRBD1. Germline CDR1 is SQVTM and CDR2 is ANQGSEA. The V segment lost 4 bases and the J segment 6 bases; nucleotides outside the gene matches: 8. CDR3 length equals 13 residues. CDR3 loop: CSVVSRGRAEQYF. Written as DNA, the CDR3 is TGCAGCGTTGTCTCCAGGGGGCGCGCCGAGCAGTACTTC.

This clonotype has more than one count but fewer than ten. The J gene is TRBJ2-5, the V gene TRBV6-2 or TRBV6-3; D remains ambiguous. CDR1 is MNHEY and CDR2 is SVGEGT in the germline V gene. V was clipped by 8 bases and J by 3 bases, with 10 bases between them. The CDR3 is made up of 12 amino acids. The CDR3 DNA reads TGTGCCAGCCGCCTGGATGAAGAGACCCAGTACTTC. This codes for CASRLDEETQYF.

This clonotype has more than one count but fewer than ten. The CDR3 nucleotides are TGCGCCAGCAGTCAATCTGAACCTCTGGGCAACACCGGGGAGCTGTTTTTT. It yields the protein CASSQSEPLGNTGELFF. J is TRBJ2-2 and V is TRBV23-1; D remains ambiguous. TRBV23-1 carries the ORF label, with uncertain function. This CDR3 has 17 amino acids. With 0 bases removed from V and 2 bases from J, the gap between germline ends came to 13 bases.

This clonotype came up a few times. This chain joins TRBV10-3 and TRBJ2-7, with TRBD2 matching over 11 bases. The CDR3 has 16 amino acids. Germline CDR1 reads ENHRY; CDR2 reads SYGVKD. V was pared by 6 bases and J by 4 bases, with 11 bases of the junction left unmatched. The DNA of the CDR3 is TGTGCCATCAGAGGCGCTAGCGGGAGGACCCAGTACGAGCAGTACTTC. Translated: CAIRGASGRTQYEQYF.

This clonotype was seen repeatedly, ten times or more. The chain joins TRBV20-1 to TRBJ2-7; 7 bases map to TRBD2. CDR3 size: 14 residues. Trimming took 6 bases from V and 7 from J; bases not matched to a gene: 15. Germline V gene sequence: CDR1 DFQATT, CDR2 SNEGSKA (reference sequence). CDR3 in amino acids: CSAQVGGRDSEQYF. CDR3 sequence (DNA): TGCAGTGCCCAGGTAGGAGGGAGGGATTCGGAGCAGTACTTC.

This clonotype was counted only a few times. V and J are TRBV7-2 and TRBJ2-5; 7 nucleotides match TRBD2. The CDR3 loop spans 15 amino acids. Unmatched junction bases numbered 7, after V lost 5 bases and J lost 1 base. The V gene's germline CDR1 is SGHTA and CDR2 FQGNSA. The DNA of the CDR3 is TGTGCCAGCAGCGCCCTTAGCGGGTCCCAAGAGACCCAGTACTTC. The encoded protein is CASSALSGSQETQYF.

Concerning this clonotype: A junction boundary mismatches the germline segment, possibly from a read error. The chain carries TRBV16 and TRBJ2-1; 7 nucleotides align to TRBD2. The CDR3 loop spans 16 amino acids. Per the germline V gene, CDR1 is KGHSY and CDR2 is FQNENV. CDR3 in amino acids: CASSQYTSDKYNEKFF. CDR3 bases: TGTGCCAGCAGCCAATATACTAGCGACAAGTACAATGAGAAGTTCTTC.

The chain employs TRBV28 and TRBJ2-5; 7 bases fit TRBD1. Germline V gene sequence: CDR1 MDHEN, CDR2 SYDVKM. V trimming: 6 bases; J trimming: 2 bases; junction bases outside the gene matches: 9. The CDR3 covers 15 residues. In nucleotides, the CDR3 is TGTGCCAGCAGCTACCTCGACAGGGCGCAAGAGACCCAGTACTTC. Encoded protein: CASSYLDRAQETQYF.

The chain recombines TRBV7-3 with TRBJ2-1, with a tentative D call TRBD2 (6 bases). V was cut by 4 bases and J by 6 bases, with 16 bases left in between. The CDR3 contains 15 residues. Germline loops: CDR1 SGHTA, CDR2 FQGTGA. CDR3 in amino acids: CASSSNSMGGNEQFF. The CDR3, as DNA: TGTGCCAGCAGCTCGAATAGTATGGGAGGCAATGAGCAGTTCTTC. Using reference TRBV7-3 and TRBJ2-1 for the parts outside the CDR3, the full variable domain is GAGVSQTPSNKVTEKGKYVELRCDPISGHTALYWYRQSLGQGPEFLIYFQGTGAADDSGLPNDRFFAVRPEGSVSTLKIQRTERGDSAVYLCASSSNSMGGNEQFFGPGTRLTVL.

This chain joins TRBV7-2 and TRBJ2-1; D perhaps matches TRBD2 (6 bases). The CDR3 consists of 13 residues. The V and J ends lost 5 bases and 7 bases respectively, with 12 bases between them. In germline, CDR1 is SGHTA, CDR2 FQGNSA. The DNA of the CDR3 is TGTGCCAGCAGCCCCGACCGGGGGAATGAGCAGTTCTTC. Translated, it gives CASSPDRGNEQFF.

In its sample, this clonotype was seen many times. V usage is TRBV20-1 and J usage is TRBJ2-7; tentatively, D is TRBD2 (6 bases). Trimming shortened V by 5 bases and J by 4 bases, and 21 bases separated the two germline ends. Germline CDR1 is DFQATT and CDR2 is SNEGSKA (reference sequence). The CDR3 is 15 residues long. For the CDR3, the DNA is TGCAGTGCTTCCCGCCCCCGGACTACAATTTACGAGCAGTACTTC. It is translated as CSASRPRTTIYEQYF.

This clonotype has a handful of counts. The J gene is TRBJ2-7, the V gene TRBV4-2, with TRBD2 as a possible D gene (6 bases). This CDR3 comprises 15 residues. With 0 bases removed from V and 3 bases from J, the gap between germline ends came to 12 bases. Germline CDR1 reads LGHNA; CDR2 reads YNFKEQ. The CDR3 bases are TGTGCCAGCAGCCAAGATCAAGGCGGGGACTACGAGCAGTACTTC. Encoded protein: CASSQDQGGDYEQYF.

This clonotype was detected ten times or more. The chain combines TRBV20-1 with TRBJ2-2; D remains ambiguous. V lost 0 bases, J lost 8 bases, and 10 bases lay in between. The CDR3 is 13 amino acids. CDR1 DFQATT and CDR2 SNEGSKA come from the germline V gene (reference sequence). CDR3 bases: TGCAGTGCTAGAGAGCCTTCTCTAGGGGAGCTGTTTTTT. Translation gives CSAREPSLGELFF.

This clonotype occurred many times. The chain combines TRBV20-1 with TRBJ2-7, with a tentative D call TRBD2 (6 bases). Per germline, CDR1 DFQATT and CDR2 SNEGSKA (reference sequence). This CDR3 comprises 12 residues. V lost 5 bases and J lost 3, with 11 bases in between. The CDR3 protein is CSAGRTRYEQYF. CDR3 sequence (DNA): TGCAGTGCTGGGAGGACACGCTACGAGCAGTACTTC.

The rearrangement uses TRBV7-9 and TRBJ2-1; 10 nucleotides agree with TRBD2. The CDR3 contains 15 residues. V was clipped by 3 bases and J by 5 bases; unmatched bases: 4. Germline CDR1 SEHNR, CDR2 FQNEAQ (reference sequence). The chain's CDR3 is CASSFSGRSHNEQFF. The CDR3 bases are TGTGCCAGCAGCTTTAGCGGGAGGTCCCACAATGAGCAGTTCTTC.

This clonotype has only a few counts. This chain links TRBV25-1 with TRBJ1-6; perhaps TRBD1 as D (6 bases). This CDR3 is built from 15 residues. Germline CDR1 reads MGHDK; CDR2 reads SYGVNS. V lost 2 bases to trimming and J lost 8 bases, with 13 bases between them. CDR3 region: CASSEGGTTDSPLHF. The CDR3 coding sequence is TGTGCCAGCAGTGAAGGCGGGACAACCGATTCACCCCTCCACTTT.

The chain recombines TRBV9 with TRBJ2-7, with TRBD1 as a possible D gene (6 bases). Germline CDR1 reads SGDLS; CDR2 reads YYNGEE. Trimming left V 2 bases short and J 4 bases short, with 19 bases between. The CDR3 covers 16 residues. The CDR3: CASSVGTWLERYEQYF. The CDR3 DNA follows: TGTGCCAGCAGCGTCGGGACATGGTTGGAGAGATACGAGCAGTACTTC.